The subject of this entry is one T cell receptor beta chain. The CDR3 loop spans 17 amino acids. CDR1 and CDR2 from the germline V gene are MDHEN and SYDVKM. The V end lost 7 bases, the J end lost 0 bases, and 16 bases lay between the germline ends. Original data processing: Estimated nucleated cell counts came from reference gene primer amplification. The table came from immunoSEQ multiplex PCR; TCRdb's copy has only in-frame clones and leaves some out. V and J calls and clone size are as listed in that table; D and trimming were resolved from the DNA. The table includes a few hundred thousand clones, 70% to 90% detected once. This specimen belongs to a study of blood T cell repertoires in COVID-19. Study information: Spain, Italy and the United States supplied samples that represented acute and convalescent COVID-19. PBMCs, B-cell-depleted T cells, or T cells provided the cDNA or gDNA that made up the material.

This chain joins TRBV28 and TRBJ2-6, with a tentative D call TRBD2 (5 bases). This TCR came from a man aged 40-50 years in a cohort exposed to, infected with or recovered from COVID-19 (not recorded which). Sequenced sample: PBMCs or T cells enriched from blood (not recorded which). CDR3 nucleotides: TGTGCCAGCATCTTTCGGGGTTCCGGCTCTGGGGCCAACGTCCTGACTTTC. Protein product: CASIFRGSGSGANVLTF.